The 8 T cell receptor beta chains listed next were all sequenced from one sample in a study of blood T cells in healthy people across ages. Alongside a J-beta primer mix, a sample-barcoded 5' primer served in a second PCR lasting about 7 to 11 cycles. TCRdb fed the 5' RACE reads into MiXCR, producing one record per CDR3 protein. The data show roughly 700,000 distinct CDR3 sequences, about half seen once. Sequencing was carried out using blood. The receptors originated from a woman aged 55-69 years in good health.

J is TRBJ1-1 and V is TRBV7-3; D call uncertain. In germline, CDR1 is SGHTA, CDR2 FQGTGA. This CDR3 has 15 residues. V was clipped by 0 bases and J by 1 base, with 9 bases between them. This CDR3 is CASSLTRVGNTEAFF. The CDR3 nucleotides read TGTGCCAGCAGCTTAACGCGGGTCGGGAACACTGAAGCTTTCTTT. Filled out from reference TRBV7-3 and TRBJ1-1, the complete variable domain reads GAGVSQTPSNKVTEKGKYVELRCDPISGHTALYWYRQSLGQGPEFLIYFQGTGAADDSGLPNDRFFAVRPEGSVSTLKIQRTERGDSAVYLCASSLTRVGNTEAFFGQGTRLTVV.

The chain carries TRBV9 and TRBJ1-2, with 7 bases that match TRBD1. The CDR3 loop spans 15 amino acids. The junction had 8 bases not matched to a gene; V was cut back by 5 bases and J by 1 base. The germline CDR1 and CDR2 sequences are SGDLS and YYNGEE. CDR3 bases: TGTGCCAGCAGTCGCACAGGGGAAAGTAACTATGGCTACACCTTC. Encoded protein: CASSRTGESNYGYTF.

CDR3 bases: TGTGCCAGCAGTGAACCAGGGACAGGGGGCAGGAGCTCCTACAATGAGCAGTTCTTC. This gives the protein CASSEPGTGGRSSYNEQFF. This rearrangement joins TRBV25-1 to TRBJ2-1, with TRBD1 matching over 12 bases. The CDR3 is made up of 19 amino acids. V dropped 2 bases and J dropped 0; count of bases not matched to a gene: 8. Germline V gives CDR1 MGHDK, CDR2 SYGVNS. Based on the CDR3 plus reference TRBV25-1 and TRBJ2-1, the full variable domain is EADIYQTPRYLVIGTGKKITLECSQTMGHDKMYWYQQDPGMELHLIHYSYGVNSTEKGDLSSESTVSRIRTEHFPLTLESARPSHTSQYLCASSEPGTGGRSSYNEQFFGPGTRLTVL.

This clonotype was picked up a small number of times. This rearrangement joins TRBV2 to TRBJ1-6; 7 bases are a match to TRBD1. The CDR3 consists of 15 residues. With V trimmed by 6 bases and J by 9 bases, 11 bases remained unmatched. Germline CDR1 SNHLY, CDR2 FYNNEI. The CDR3 loop reads CASRLTGIGSSPLHF. The CDR3 DNA is TGTGCCAGCAGGCTGACAGGGATTGGCAGTTCACCCCTCCACTTT.

The chain joins TRBV7-9 to TRBJ2-2; 7 bases line up with TRBD1. The CDR3 consists of 17 residues. With 0 bases clipped from V and 3 bases from J, the junction kept 7 bases outside the gene matches. Germline lookup yields CDR1 SEHNR and CDR2 FQNEAQ (reference sequence). Here the CDR3 DNA reads TGTGCCAGCAGCTTAGCTTCCGGGACAGACTACACCGGGGAGCTGTTTTTT. It encodes CASSLASGTDYTGELFF.

J is TRBJ2-3 and V is TRBV14, with 15 bases aligning to TRBD2. Germline V gene lookup returns CDR1 SGHDN and CDR2 FVKESK. There are 16 residues in the CDR3. The junction had 4 bases not matched to a gene; V was cut back by 3 bases and J by 6 bases. CDR3: CASSHGLAGGKDTQYF. The DNA of the CDR3 is TGTGCCAGCAGCCACGGACTAGCGGGAGGGAAGGATACGCAGTATTTT.

This clonotype was seen only a few times. The chain is built from TRBV7-9 and TRBJ1-6, with D possibly matching TRBD1 (6 bases). V gave up 1 base and J gave up 7 bases, with 8 bases separating them. The CDR3 is made up of 14 amino acids. From germline, CDR1 is SEHNR and CDR2 FQNEAQ (reference sequence). The CDR3 region is CASSLEQGNSPLHF. The CDR3 DNA is TGTGCCAGCAGCTTAGAGCAGGGGAATTCACCCCTCCACTTT.

The rearrangement links TRBV7-3 to TRBJ2-7; 15 bases map to TRBD2. The DNA end favors TRBJ2-5, so the J call may be wrong. This CDR3 has 16 residues. CDR1 is SGHTA and CDR2 is FQGTGA in the germline V gene. The DNA of the CDR3 is TGTGCCAGCAGCTTGGGACTAGCGGGAGGTACCGAGACCCAGTACTTC. Translated: CASSLGLAGGTETQYF.